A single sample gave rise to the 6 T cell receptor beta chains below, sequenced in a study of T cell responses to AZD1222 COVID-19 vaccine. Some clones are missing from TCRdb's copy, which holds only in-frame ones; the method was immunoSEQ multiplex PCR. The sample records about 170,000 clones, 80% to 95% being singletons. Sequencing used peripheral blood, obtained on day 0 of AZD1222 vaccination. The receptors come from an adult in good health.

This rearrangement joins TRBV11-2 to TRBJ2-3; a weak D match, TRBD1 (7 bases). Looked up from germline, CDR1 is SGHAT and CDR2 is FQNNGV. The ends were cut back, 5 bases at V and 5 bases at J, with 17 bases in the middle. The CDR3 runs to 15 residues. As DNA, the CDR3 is TGTGCCAGCAGCCACCGGAGGGGGCAGGGAGATACGCAGTATTTT. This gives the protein CASSHRRGQGDTQYF.

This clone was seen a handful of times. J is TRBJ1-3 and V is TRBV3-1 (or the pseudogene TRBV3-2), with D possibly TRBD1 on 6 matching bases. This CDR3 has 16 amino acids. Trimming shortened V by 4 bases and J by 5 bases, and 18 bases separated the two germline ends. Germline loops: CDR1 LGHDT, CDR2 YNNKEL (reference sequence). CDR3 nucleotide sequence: TGTGCCAGCAGCCCGGACTTCGGACAGCGCCGAAACACCATATATTTT. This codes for CASSPDFGQRRNTIYF.

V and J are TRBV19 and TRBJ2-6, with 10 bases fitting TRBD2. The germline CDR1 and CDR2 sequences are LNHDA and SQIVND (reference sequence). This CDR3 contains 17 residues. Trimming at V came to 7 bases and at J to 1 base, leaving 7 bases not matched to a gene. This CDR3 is CASTRSGGASGANVLTF. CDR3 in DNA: TGTGCCAGTACTCGGAGCGGGGGGGCTTCTGGGGCCAACGTCCTGACTTTC.

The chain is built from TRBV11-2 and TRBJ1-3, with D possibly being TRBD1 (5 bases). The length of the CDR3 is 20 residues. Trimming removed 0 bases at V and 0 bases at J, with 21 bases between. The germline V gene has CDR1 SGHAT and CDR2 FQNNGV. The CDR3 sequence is CASSLELGTDPVLSGNTIYF. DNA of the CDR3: TGTGCCAGCAGCTTAGAACTCGGGACGGACCCCGTGCTCTCTGGAAACACCATATATTTT.

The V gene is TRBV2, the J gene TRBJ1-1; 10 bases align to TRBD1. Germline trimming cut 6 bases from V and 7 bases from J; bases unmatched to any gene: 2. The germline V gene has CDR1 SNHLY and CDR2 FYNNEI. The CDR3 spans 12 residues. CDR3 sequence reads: CASRGTGVEAFF. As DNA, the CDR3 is TGTGCCAGCAGAGGGACAGGGGTTGAAGCTTTCTTT.

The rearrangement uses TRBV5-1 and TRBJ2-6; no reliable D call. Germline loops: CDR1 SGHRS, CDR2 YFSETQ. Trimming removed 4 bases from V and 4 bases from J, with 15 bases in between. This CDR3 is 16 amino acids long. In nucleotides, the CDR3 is TGCGCCAGCAGCCTGGTGGGATCTACAGGGGCCAACGTCCTGACTTTC. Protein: CASSLVGSTGANVLTF.